This T cell receptor beta chain was captured in a study of blood T cells in healthy people across ages. Trimming took 6 bases from V and 5 from J; bases not matched to a gene: 9. The CDR3 is 14 amino acids. Germline lookup yields CDR1 DFQATT and CDR2 SNEGSKA (reference sequence). Primed by a sample-barcoded 5' primer and a J-beta primer mix, a second PCR proceeded for about 7 to 11 cycles. MiXCR, applied by TCRdb to the 5' RACE reads, yields one record per CDR3 protein. This sample has over a million distinct CDR3 sequences, with roughly 24% found just once. Another study also made use of these data, one on T cells of mothers and their children.

The sample comprised blood. The chain carries TRBV20-1 and TRBJ2-4; 8 bases map to TRBD1. This TCR came from a girl aged 2-9 years in good health. The CDR3 protein is CSAPQTGDENIQYF. The CDR3 coding sequence is TGCAGTGCACCCCAGACAGGGGACGAAAACATTCAGTACTTC.